A single TCR beta chain is shown here with its context. Germline values: CDR1 LNHDA, CDR2 SQIVND (reference sequence). Trimming took 1 base from V and 0 from J, leaving 7 bases between them. The CDR3 has 14 amino acids. The data are from a study of blood T cell repertoires in COVID-19. Study-level information: Material from acute and convalescent COVID-19 was sourced from the United States, Italy and Spain.

Sequenced by immunoSEQ multiplex PCR; TCRdb stores in-frame clones only, minus some. Found here are 98,000 or so clones, around 90% of them singletons; the top ten hold under 3%. The receptor comes from a human donor in a cohort sampled during active COVID-19. The chain links TRBV19 to TRBJ2-7, with a tentative D call TRBD1 (5 bases). Material: peripheral blood. CDR3 sequence: CASSIGQYSYEQYF. CDR3 in DNA: TGTGCCAGTAGTATAGGACAGTACTCCTACGAGCAGTACTTC. Drawing the rest from reference TRBV19 and TRBJ2-7, the complete variable domain is DGGITQSPKYLFRKEGQNVTLSCEQNLNHDAMYWYRQDPGQGLRLIYYSQIVNDFQKGDIAEGYSVSREKKESFPLTVTSAQKNPTAFYLCASSIGQYSYEQYFGPGTRLTVT.